Below, 12 T cell receptor beta chains from the same sample are listed, as sequenced in a study of cytomegalovirus exposure and HLA in healthy donors (dated by TCRdb to the late 2010s). Library generation was performed with the immunoSEQ multiplex PCR assay. The multiplex PCR relied on a mix of 60 forward primers for TCR Vbeta segments and 13 reverse primers for TCR Jbeta segments. The source is immuneACCESS, and TCRdb retained only in-frame sequences with V and J called. Part of the clones is not carried over; for the studies checked, unresolved V genes explain less than half of this, and the remainder is unexplained. The sample's own table lists fewer than 85,000 clones. The top ten clonotypes cover 12% to 15% of the sample. The sequencing sample was made of PBMCs. These receptors came from a man aged 50-60 years in good health and CMV-seropositive.

CDR3 region: CSVEEASSYEQYF. DNA for the CDR3: TGCAGCGTTGAGGAGGCCTCCTCCTACGAGCAGTACTTC. This sequence joins TRBV29-1 and TRBJ2-7, with D maybe TRBD2 (5 bases). CDR1 and CDR2 from the germline V gene are SQVTM and ANQGSEA. The V and J ends lost 3 bases and 0 bases respectively, with 9 bases between them. The CDR3 loop spans 13 amino acids.

CDR3 protein: CASSLEGGRYTGELFF. The CDR3 coding sequence is TGTGCCAGCAGCTTAGAAGGGGGACGCTACACCGGGGAGCTGTTTTTT. The chain uses TRBV11-2 and TRBJ2-2, with D possibly TRBD1 on 6 matching bases. V was pared by 0 bases and J by 3 bases, with 11 bases between. The germline V gene has CDR1 SGHAT and CDR2 FQNNGV. The CDR3 has 16 amino acids.

This rearrangement joins TRBV19 to TRBJ2-3; 10 nucleotides align to TRBD1. With 5 bases clipped from V and 2 bases from J, the junction kept 10 bases outside the gene matches. The CDR3 has 17 amino acids. Germline CDR1 is LNHDA and CDR2 is SQIVND (reference sequence). CDR3 residues: CASSPGTGAGITDTQYF. The CDR3 DNA follows: TGTGCCAGTAGTCCTGGGACAGGGGCCGGAATCACAGATACGCAGTATTTT.

The CDR3: CASSPFVNGNTEAFF. CDR3 in DNA: TGTGCCAGCAGCCCTTTCGTGAATGGCAACACTGAAGCTTTCTTT. The rearrangement joins TRBV28 to TRBJ1-1; D call uncertain. With 6 bases removed from V and 2 bases from J, the gap between germline ends came to 16 bases. The CDR3 length is 15 residues. From germline, CDR1 is MDHEN and CDR2 SYDVKM.

The J gene is TRBJ1-5, the V gene TRBV4-1; 10 positions agree with TRBD1. J was trimmed by 4 bases and V by 5 bases; bases with no gene match: 14. Germline V gives CDR1 MGHRA, CDR2 YSYEKL. There are 18 residues in the CDR3. This chain's CDR3 is CASSSAPPGTGANQPQHF. Written as DNA, the CDR3 is TGCGCCAGCAGCTCCGCCCCGCCCGGGACAGGGGCTAATCAGCCCCAGCATTTT.

The chain is built from TRBV9 and TRBJ2-2; D unresolved. Trimming pared 3 bases from V and 6 bases from J, leaving 9 bases between. Germline V gene lookup returns CDR1 SGDLS and CDR2 YYNGEE. The length of the CDR3 is 13 residues. CDR3 in DNA: TGTGCCAGCAGCGGGAGTTTGGCCGGGGAGCTGTTTTTT. This codes for CASSGSLAGELFF.

The chain recombines TRBV2 with TRBJ2-7; a weak D match, TRBD2 (5 bases). CDR3 length: 13 amino acids. V lost 8 bases to trimming and J lost 4 bases, with 15 bases between them. CDR1 and CDR2 from the germline V gene are SNHLY and FYNNEI. This CDR3 is CASWRIRGYEQYV. The DNA for the CDR3 is TGTGCCAGCTGGAGGATTCGCGGATACGAGCAGTACGTC.

The V call is TRBV4-1, the J call TRBJ2-7; 11 nucleotides agree with TRBD1. Trimming removed 1 base from V and 2 bases from J; junction bases left unmatched: 4. The length of the CDR3 is 16 residues. Germline V gene lookup returns CDR1 MGHRA and CDR2 YSYEKL. The CDR3 reads CASSQGGQGVPYEQYV. CDR3 bases: TGCGCCAGCAGCCAAGGGGGACAGGGGGTCCCCTACGAGCAGTACGTC.

The chain carries TRBV18 and TRBJ1-1; maybe TRBD1 (6 bases). Trimming removed 3 bases at V and 8 bases at J, with 10 bases between. This CDR3 is built from 12 residues. The germline gives CDR1 KGHSH, CDR2 LQKENI. DNA for the CDR3: TGTGCCAGCTCACCGGGGAGGGGGGAAGCTTTCTTT. Translation: CASSPGRGEAFF.

The gene calls are TRBV28 and TRBJ2-1; the match to TRBD2 covers 7 bases. CDR3 length: 16 residues. CDR1 MDHEN and CDR2 SYDVKM come from the germline V gene. V lost 4 bases, J lost 5 bases, and 11 bases stayed unmatched. CDR3 protein: CASSSHPGRVNNEQFF. In DNA form, the CDR3 reads TGTGCCAGCAGTTCCCACCCAGGGAGGGTGAACAATGAGCAGTTCTTC.

CDR3 sequence (DNA): TGTGCCAGCAGCTGGGCGGCGGGGGCGGTTGAAGCTTTCTTT. As protein: CASSWAAGAVEAFF. The chain combines TRBV5-4 with TRBJ1-1, with D perhaps matching TRBD1 (6 bases). Germline V lookup: CDR1 SGHNT, CDR2 YYREEE (reference sequence). Trimming pared 3 bases from V and 7 bases from J, leaving 16 bases between. The CDR3 loop spans 14 amino acids.

The chain joins TRBV7-9 to TRBJ2-5, with a weak D call TRBD2 (6 bases). Germline assignment: CDR1 SEHNR and CDR2 FQNEAQ (reference sequence). Trimming cost V 6 bases and J 2 bases, with 16 bases left between them. This CDR3 region has 15 residues. This chain's CDR3 is CASSSGLPRQETQYF. The CDR3 coding sequence is TGTGCCAGCAGTTCGGGACTCCCACGACAAGAGACCCAGTACTTC.